These T cell receptor beta chains were read from a single sample in a study of shared clonotypes between healthy human individuals. Only in-frame clones appear in the TCRdb table, and some are missing; sequencing was by immunoSEQ multiplex PCR. The sample shows some 2,000,000 clones, about 95% of them seen only once. Input material: naive CD8+ T cells sorted from blood. The receptors were sampled from a man between 18 and 29 years old in good health. Each CDR3 is given with its conserved first and last residue. D genes are given only for firm matches. Clone size is shown for a subset of rows, as once, few, many or a class of expanded clone.

J	V	D	size	CDR3	DNA
TRBJ2-7	TRBV6-5	TRBD1	once	CASSSGTGYEQYF	TGTGCCAGCAGTTCTGGGACAGGCTACGAGCAGTACTTC
TRBJ2-1	TRBV19	TRBD2	.	CASRGMAGGLDNEQFF	TGTGCCAGTAGGGGGATGGCGGGAGGTCTAGACAATGAGCAGTTCTTC
TRBJ1-5	TRBV5-1	.	.	CASSLVGGDHQPQHF	TGCGCCAGCAGCTTGGTCGGAGGGGATCATCAGCCCCAGCATTTT
TRBJ1-1	TRBV28	.	.	CASSPHAAANEAFF	TGTGCCAGCAGTCCCCACGCGGCTGCGAATGAAGCTTTCTTT
TRBJ1-1	TRBV28	TRBD1	.	CASRKLTGVNTEAFF	TGTGCCAGCAGGAAACTCACAGGGGTAAACACTGAAGCTTTCTTT
TRBJ2-1	TRBV10-3	.	.	CATRTGWEEQFF	TGTGCCACGAGAACAGGGTGGGAGGAGCAGTTCTTC
TRBJ2-1	TRBV13	TRBD2	.	CASSLGAWTSAQEDEQFF	TGTGCCAGCAGCTTAGGCGCCTGGACTAGCGCCCAGGAGGATGAGCAGTTCTTC
TRBJ2-2	TRBV7-8	TRBD1	.	CASNHPGTGGSGELFF	TGTGCCAGCAACCACCCCGGGACAGGGGGCTCCGGGGAGCTGTTTTTT
TRBJ2-3	TRBV11-2	.	.	CASSLEHTSSTDTQYF	TGTGCCAGCAGCTTAGAACACACCAGTAGCACAGATACGCAGTATTTT
TRBJ2-1	TRBV4-1	TRBD2	.	CASSQDHWRELGDEQFF	TGCGCCAGCAGCCAAGACCATTGGCGGGAGTTAGGCGATGAGCAGTTCTTC
TRBJ2-1	TRBV30	.	.	CAWSARGGYNEQFF	TGTGCCTGGAGTGCTAGGGGGGGTTACAATGAGCAGTTCTTC
TRBJ2-7	TRBV5-1	.	.	CASRTSGSLTYEQYF	TGCGCCAGCCGCACCTCGGGTTCTCTTACCTACGAGCAGTACTTC
TRBJ1-2	TRBV27	TRBD1	.	CASSLGTGGSYYGYTF	TGTGCCAGCAGTTTAGGGACAGGGGGAAGTTACTATGGCTACACCTTC
TRBJ2-1	TRBV2	.	.	CARDSGNEQFF	TGTGCCAGGGACTCGGGGAATGAGCAGTTCTTC
TRBJ2-7	TRBV29-1	.	.	CSVEISSYEQYF	TGCAGCGTTGAAATCAGCTCCTACGAGCAGTACTTC
TRBJ2-7	TRBV7-9	.	.	CASSFDSHEQYF	TGTGCCAGCAGCTTTGACAGCCACGAGCAGTACTTC
TRBJ2-7	TRBV4-2	TRBD1	.	CASSQGKTGGPYEQYF	TGTGCCAGCAGCCAGGGAAAGACAGGGGGCCCCTACGAGCAGTACTTC
TRBJ2-1	TRBV6-5	TRBD1	once	CASSGPGQEFF	TGTGCCAGCAGTGGTCCGGGACAGGAGTTCTTC
TRBJ2-7	TRBV7-9	.	.	CASSSEVGQASYEQYF	TGTGCCAGCAGCTCAGAGGTAGGGCAGGCTTCCTACGAGCAGTACTTC
TRBJ2-7	TRBV5-4	.	.	CASGRGYEQYF	TGTGCCAGCGGAAGGGGGTACGAGCAGTACTTC
TRBJ2-7	TRBV27	.	.	CASSPIQGLPYEQYF	TGTGCCAGCAGTCCGATTCAGGGTCTTCCGTACGAGCAGTACTTC
TRBJ2-1	TRBV7-9	TRBD1	.	CASSLVGTGAYNEQFF	TGTGCCAGCAGCCTGGTTGGGACAGGGGCCTACAATGAGCAGTTCTTC
TRBJ2-2	TRBV6-5	.	.	CASRINGELFF	TGTGCCAGCAGGATCAACGGGGAGCTGTTTTTT
TRBJ2-7	TRBV7-2	.	.	CASSDHGYEQYF	TGTGCCAGCAGCGATCACGGCTACGAGCAGTACTTC
TRBJ2-7	TRBV10-3	TRBD1	.	CAISDGQGASEQYF	TGTGCCATCAGTGATGGACAGGGGGCCTCCGAGCAGTACTTC
TRBJ1-1	TRBV9	.	.	CASSPRGANEAFF	TGTGCCAGCAGCCCCCGTGGCGCTAATGAAGCTTTCTTT
TRBJ1-2	TRBV29-1	.	.	CSVEGKPIDSNYGYTF	TGCAGCGTTGAAGGGAAGCCTATCGACAGCAACTATGGCTACACCTTC
TRBJ1-1	TRBV19	.	.	CASSIQGGNTEAFF	TGTGCCAGTAGTATACAGGGCGGGAACACTGAAGCTTTCTTT
TRBJ2-3	TRBV4-3	.	.	CASSQDEERRIISSTDTQYF	TGCGCCAGCAGCCAAGATGAGGAGCGGAGAATAATATCTAGCACAGATACGCAGTATTTT
TRBJ2-1	TRBV6-5	TRBD2	.	CASSYGTSVGAEQFF	TGTGCCAGCAGTTACGGGACTAGTGTCGGTGCTGAGCAGTTCTTC
TRBJ2-7	TRBV1	.	.	CTSSQVDTHYEQYF	TGCACCAGCAGCCAAGTGGACACCCACTACGAGCAGTACTTC
TRBJ2-7	TRBV27	.	.	CASSPTIDGAYEQYF	TGTGCCAGCAGTCCCACTATCGACGGGGCCTACGAGCAGTACTTC
TRBJ2-4	TRBV28	.	few	CASSLRGAKNIQYF	TGTGCCAGCAGTTTACGGGGGGCCAAAAACATTCAGTACTTC
TRBJ2-3	TRBV7-2	.	.	CASSLWGASADTQYF	TGTGCCAGCAGCTTATGGGGGGCTAGCGCAGATACGCAGTATTTT
TRBJ2-3	TRBV6-1	.	.	CALFTDTQYF	TGTGCCCTGTTCACAGATACGCAGTATTTT
TRBJ2-1	TRBV10-1	.	.	CASSEWRDEQFF	TGCGCCAGCAGTGAGTGGAGGGATGAGCAGTTCTTC
TRBJ2-7	TRBV6-1	.	.	CASSEQGPFYEQYF	TGTGCCAGCAGTGAACAGGGGCCCTTCTACGAGCAGTACTTC
TRBJ1-5	TRBV5-6	TRBD1	.	CASSLRQGDSQPQHF	TGTGCCAGCAGCTTGCGACAGGGCGATAGTCAGCCCCAGCATTTT
TRBJ2-1	TRBV19	.	.	CASSIGAGNYNEQFF	TGTGCCAGTAGTATAGGGGCGGGAAACTACAATGAGCAGTTCTTC
TRBJ1-4	TRBV7-9	.	.	CASSLTEKLFF	TGTGCCAGCAGCTTAACTGAAAAACTGTTTTTT
TRBJ2-7	TRBV4-3	TRBD2	.	CASSQVLAGNEQYF	TGCGCCAGCAGCCAGGTGTTAGCGGGAAACGAGCAGTACTTC
TRBJ2-5	TRBV9	TRBD2	.	CASSNSGGIGETQYF	TGTGCCAGCAGCAATAGCGGGGGGATAGGGGAGACCCAGTACTTC
TRBJ2-7	TRBV7-8	.	.	CASSLSLDEQYF	TGTGCCAGCAGCTTAAGTCTCGACGAGCAGTACTTC
TRBJ1-2	TRBV4-1	TRBD1	few	CASSQGTGDGYTF	TGCGCCAGCAGCCAAGGGACAGGGGATGGCTACACCTTC
TRBJ2-3	TRBV27	TRBD2	.	CASNIGLAGGNTQYF	TGTGCCAGCAACATCGGACTAGCGGGAGGCAATACGCAGTATTTT
TRBJ1-5	TRBV27	TRBD1	.	CASSPGTGHQPQHF	TGTGCCAGCAGTCCAGGGACAGGTCATCAGCCCCAGCATTTT
TRBJ2-7	TRBV10-1	TRBD1	once	CASSESGTGAEQYF	TGCGCCAGCAGTGAGTCCGGGACAGGGGCCGAGCAGTACTTC